This T cell receptor beta chain was found in a study of T cells expressing NK-cell markers. Study information: There were seven HCMV-seropositive donors and one seronegative donor among the eight sequenced.

Points on this clonotype: No antigen is known for it.

Study-level points and caveats: Several of the donors also had these clonotypes leading their CD3+CD56-NKG2C+ fraction. Five to seven of the donors carried dominant NKG2C+ clonotypes that took up roughly 1.0-8% of their CD8+ T cells.

CDR1 and CDR2 (germline): SGHAT, FQNNGV. This CDR3 is built from 16 residues. TCRdb reanalyzed the 5' RACE reads and collapses them to one entry per CDR3 protein, without DNA. This repertoire comprises over 350,000 distinct CDR3 sequences; its ten largest clones make up roughly 10%. Sequencing was performed on blood T cells: a sorted CD56 or NKG2C T cell subset, CD4+ or CD8+ T cells, or bulk PBMC T cells (not recorded which). The chain uses TRBV11-2 and TRBJ2-1; TCRdb calls TRBD2, which cannot be checked without DNA. The sequence was collected from a woman aged 50 to 60 in good health. The CDR3 loop reads CASSPQGTSGRNEQFF.